The entry below gives a single T cell receptor beta chain sequence along with its context. Molecular barcoding with unique molecular identifiers was used for the TCRbeta library. TCRdb reanalysed the PCR reads using MiXCR and keeps one entry per CDR3 protein. This table has 350,000 to 400,000 distinct CDR3 sequences, roughly 22% appearing once. Trimming stripped 4 bases from V and 1 base from J, with 14 bases between. The CDR3 covers 16 residues. Per germline, CDR1 SGHVS and CDR2 FNYEAQ. The data derive from a study of T-cell reconstitution after alpha-beta-depleted transplantation in children. The clonotype originates from a human donor who donated a stem cell graft to a child with acute myeloid leukemia. This material consisted of PBMCs from the stem cell graft donor, taken from the stem cell graft. The chain is built from TRBV7-6 and TRBJ1-3; D may be TRBD1 (5 bases). The DNA of the CDR3 is TGTGCCAGCAGCTCCGTTTATAGGGGTTCTGGAAACACCATATATTTT. Translating gives CASSSVYRGSGNTIYF.